The 14 T cell receptor beta chains below all came from one sample that was sequenced in a study of graft-versus-host responses after intestinal transplantation. Graft material was processed, releasing intraepithelial and lamina propria lymphocytes. Clones were read by immunoSEQ multiplex PCR, and TCRdb kept only the in-frame ones, dropping some. This sample carries roughly 27,000 clones, about three quarters of them seen once, and the ten largest clones take approximately 3%. This material consisted of ileum tissue, taken 98 days after intestinal transplantation. The source of these receptors is a human patient who received an intestinal transplant, so some T cells may come from the graft donor.

Regarding this clone: This sample also contains other DNA sequences that code for the same CDR3. This chain links TRBV2 with TRBJ1-2; D is undetermined. Trimming left V 2 bases short and J 8 bases short, with 9 bases between. The CDR3 spans 12 residues. Germline CDR1 SNHLY, CDR2 FYNNEI. CDR3: CASSEFEGGYTF. The CDR3 nucleotides are TGTGCCAGCAGTGAATTCGAGGGCGGCTACACCTTC.

This chain joins TRBV4-1 and TRBJ2-3; D remains unclear. This CDR3 is built from 14 residues. Germline values: CDR1 MGHRA, CDR2 YSYEKL. With 0 bases removed from V and 2 bases from J, the gap between germline ends came to 6 bases. CDR3 coding DNA: TGCGCCAGCAGCCAAGATCAATTCACAGATACGCAGTATTTT. It encodes CASSQDQFTDTQYF.

The chain links TRBV28 to TRBJ2-7; either TRBD1 or TRBD2 may fit D (5 bases each). Trimming took 0 bases from V and 5 from J, leaving 29 bases between them. CDR1 is MDHEN and CDR2 is SYDVKM in the germline V gene. The CDR3 is 20 residues long. In nucleotides, the CDR3 is TGTGCCAGCAGTTTATGGCGAATGGTCGTCTTGAGGGGAAATAGCCACGAGCAGTACTTC. Translation gives CASSLWRMVVLRGNSHEQYF.

The V gene is TRBV7-8, the J gene TRBJ1-2, with D perhaps TRBD1 (6 bases). Trimming pared 3 bases from V and 5 bases from J, leaving 19 bases between. CDR3 length: 16 amino acids. Germline CDR1 and CDR2: SGHVS and FQNEAQ. The CDR3 coding sequence is TGTGCCAGCAGCTTGATGGGGGGCAGGGTGGAGTATGGCTACACCTTC. Translated: CASSLMGGRVEYGYTF.

V and J are TRBV7-8 and TRBJ2-7; D is tentatively TRBD1 or TRBD2 (7 bases each). V lost 5 bases and J lost 4, with 15 bases in between. CDR1 SGHVS and CDR2 FQNEAQ come from the germline V gene. The CDR3 has 14 amino acids. Written as DNA, the CDR3 is TGTGCCAGCAGCCCAGCAGGGGGGGCGTACGAGCAGTACTTC. Translated: CASSPAGGAYEQYF.

The chain links TRBV5-1 to TRBJ2-6; 9 bases align to TRBD1. Germline CDR1 SGHRS, CDR2 YFSETQ. V shed 4 bases, J shed 0 bases, and the junction held 8 bases outside the gene matches. The CDR3 totals 18 residues. The CDR3 region has the DNA TGCGCCAGCAGCGCACCGGGACAGGGCTACTCTGGGGCCAACGTCCTGACTTTC. Protein product: CASSAPGQGYSGANVLTF.

This sequence joins TRBV5-1 and TRBJ2-4; TRBD1 agrees at 8 bases. The CDR3 is 15 residues long. Unmatched junction bases numbered 12, after V lost 5 bases and J lost 8 bases. Germline V gene sequence: CDR1 SGHRS, CDR2 YFSETQ. The CDR3, as DNA: TGCGCCAGCAGACCCTCGGGACAGGCAGCGGACATTCAGTACTTC. Protein product: CASRPSGQAADIQYF.

This chain links TRBV4-1 with TRBJ1-3; possibly TRBD1 for D (5 bases). V was cut by 1 base and J by 0 bases, with 13 bases left in between. This CDR3 is built from 17 residues. From germline, CDR1 is MGHRA and CDR2 YSYEKL. The CDR3 reads CASSQGLGDYSGNTIYF. The CDR3, as DNA: TGCGCCAGCAGCCAAGGTCTAGGGGATTACTCTGGAAACACCATATATTTT.

The V gene is TRBV5-6, the J gene TRBJ2-3, with 14 bases identical to TRBD2. This CDR3 is 15 amino acids long. J gave up 10 bases and V 4 bases, and 8 bases lay outside the gene matches. Germline V gene lookup returns CDR1 SGHDT and CDR2 YYEEEE. The CDR3 coding sequence is TGTGCCAGCAGCGATTCGGGACTAGCGGGGGCGGCGCAGTATTTT. Amino acid sequence: CASSDSGLAGAAQYF. The full variable domain, its missing parts supplied by reference TRBV5-6 and TRBJ2-3, is DAGVTQSPTHLIKTRGQQVTLRCSPKSGHDTVSWYQQALGQGPQFIFQYYEEEERQRGNFPDRFSGHQFPNYSSELNVNALLLGDSALYLCASSDSGLAGAAQYFGPGTRLTVL.

V and J are TRBV6-1 and TRBJ2-5; maybe TRBD2 (6 bases). CDR3 length: 14 residues. CDR1 is MNHNS and CDR2 is SASEGT in the germline V gene. V was pared by 4 bases and J by 3 bases, with 12 bases between. The CDR3 region is CASSARTIEETQYF. As DNA, the CDR3 is TGTGCCAGCAGTGCCCGGACTATAGAAGAGACCCAGTACTTC.

The CDR3 loop is CASSPESGGSPLHF. CDR3 in DNA: TGTGCCAGCTCACCTGAATCCGGGGGATCACCCCTCCACTTT. The J gene is TRBJ1-6, the V gene TRBV18; possibly TRBD1 for D (5 bases). Trimming shortened V by 3 bases and J by 10 bases, and 13 bases separated the two germline ends. Germline CDR1 and CDR2: KGHSH and LQKENI. This CDR3 is 14 amino acids long.

This clone has more than one count but fewer than ten. The rearrangement links TRBV10-3 to TRBJ2-7; the D is unclear. The germline V gene has CDR1 ENHRY and CDR2 SYGVKD. This CDR3 spans 12 amino acids. The V end lost 3 bases, the J end lost 1 base, and 4 bases lay between the germline ends. The DNA for the CDR3 is TGTGCCATCAGTGAAGCGTCCTACGAGCAGTACTTC. Amino acids: CAISEASYEQYF.

The genes are TRBV7-6 and TRBJ1-2, with 7 bases that match TRBD1. This CDR3 comprises 14 residues. Germline V CDR1 and CDR2: SGHVS, FNYEAQ. Trimming cost V 5 bases and J 6 bases; bases outside gene matches: 9. The CDR3 DNA sequence: TGTGCCAGCAGCCCAGGGGGGGGATTTGATGGCTACACCTTC. This translates into CASSPGGGFDGYTF.

The CDR3 DNA reads as TGCACCAGCAGCCACCAGCGGGGGGTTCACGAGCAGTACTTC. This encodes CTSSHQRGVHEQYF. The chain uses TRBV1 and TRBJ2-7; TRBD2 is the table's D call and was not checked against the DNA. TRBV1 is a pseudogene segment. The CDR3 spans 14 residues.